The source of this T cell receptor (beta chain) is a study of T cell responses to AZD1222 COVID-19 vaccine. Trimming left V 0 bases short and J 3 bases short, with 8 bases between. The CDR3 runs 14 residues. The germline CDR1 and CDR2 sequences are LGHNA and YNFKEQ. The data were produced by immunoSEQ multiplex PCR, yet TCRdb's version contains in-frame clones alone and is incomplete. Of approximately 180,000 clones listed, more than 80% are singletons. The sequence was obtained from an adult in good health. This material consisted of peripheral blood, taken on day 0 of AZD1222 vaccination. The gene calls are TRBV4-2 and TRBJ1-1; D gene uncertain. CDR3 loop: CASSQEPSDTEAFF. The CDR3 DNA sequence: TGTGCCAGCAGCCAAGAGCCTTCGGACACTGAAGCTTTCTTT.